This T cell receptor (beta chain) stems from a study of T cell responses to AZD1222 COVID-19 vaccine. V was trimmed by 2 bases and J by 4 bases, leaving 12 bases between them. CDR3 length: 15 residues. Germline CDR1 and CDR2: SGHTA and FQGNSA. TCRdb's table, derived via immunoSEQ multiplex PCR, lists solely in-frame clones and lacks some. The sample lists 75,000 to 95,000 clones, roughly 89% occurring once. The material sequenced was peripheral blood, taken 28 days after the second AZD1222 dose. The sequence came from an adult who received the AZD1222 COVID-19 vaccine. The chain recombines TRBV7-2 with TRBJ1-3; D is uncertain. CDR3 DNA: TGTGCCAGCAGCTTATCTGTGCACGAGGGAAACACCATATATTTT. This codes for CASSLSVHEGNTIYF.